One sample yielded the 17 T cell receptor beta chains listed below, sequenced in a study of cytomegalovirus exposure and HLA in healthy donors. PCR involved 60 Vbeta and 13 Jbeta primers. Some clones are missing from TCRdb's copy, which holds only in-frame ones; the method was immunoSEQ multiplex PCR. The sample has about 150,000 clones, roughly three fifths seen once. Sequencing was done on a sample of PBMCs. The receptors were sampled from a woman in her sixties in good health and CMV-seronegative.

Only a few counts were recorded for this clone. This rearrangement joins TRBV2 to TRBJ1-5; a possible D gene is TRBD1 (6 bases). Germline lookup yields CDR1 SNHLY and CDR2 FYNNEI. The length of the CDR3 is 18 residues. Trimming shortened V by 0 bases and J by 2 bases, and 17 bases separated the two germline ends. CDR3 bases: TGTGCCAGCAGTGAAGCTTCTCTGGGGGCAGGTGGCAATCAGCCCCAGCATTTT. Protein sequence: CASSEASLGAGGNQPQHF.

The chain has TRBV9 and TRBJ2-2; the match to TRBD2 covers 10 bases. Germline CDR1 and CDR2: SGDLS and YYNGEE. This CDR3 is 14 amino acids long. The J segment lost 10 bases and the V segment lost 3 bases, leaving 6 bases of the junction unmatched. This chain's CDR3 is CASSASGGREELFF. Here the CDR3 DNA reads TGTGCCAGCAGCGCTAGCGGGGGTCGGGAGGAGCTGTTTTTT. Together with reference TRBV9 and TRBJ2-2, the CDR3 gives the full variable domain: DSGVTQTPKHLITATGQRVTLRCSPRSGDLSVYWYQQSLDQGLQFLIQYYNGEERAKGNILERFSAQQFPDLHSELNLSSLELGDSALYFCASSASGGREELFFGEGSRLTVL.

In its sample, this clone was seen a few times. The chain recombines TRBV19 with TRBJ1-4, with 8 bases matching TRBD1. The J segment lost 4 bases and the V segment lost 3 bases, leaving 7 bases of the junction unmatched. Germline-derived CDR1 and CDR2 are LNHDA and SQIVND (reference sequence). The CDR3 extends over 16 amino acids. The CDR3 DNA sequence: TGTGCCAGTAGTATCGTCCGGGGGACAGGTAATGAAAAACTGTTTTTT. It yields the protein CASSIVRGTGNEKLFF.

This clone came up a few times. The rearrangement joins TRBV5-4 to TRBJ1-2; 10 bases are shared with TRBD1. In germline, CDR1 is SGHNT, CDR2 YYREEE (reference sequence). This CDR3 region has 15 residues. Trimming cost V 4 bases and J 1 base; bases outside gene matches: 4. This CDR3 reads CASSHRDRGNYGYTF. CDR3 DNA: TGTGCCAGCAGCCACCGGGACAGGGGTAACTATGGCTACACCTTC.

The chain has TRBV21-1 and TRBJ1-4; the table's D gene call, TRBD1, was not cross checked with the DNA. TRBV21-1 is assigned pseudogene status. The CDR3 runs 15 residues. CDR3 sequence: CASSKVDRLNEKLFF. In DNA form, the CDR3 reads TGTGCCAGCAGCAAAGTTGACAGGCTTAATGAAAAACTGTTTTTT.

The chain is built from TRBV18 and TRBJ2-2; 9 positions agree with TRBD2. CDR1 is KGHSH, CDR2 LQKENI, per germline. The CDR3 runs 18 residues. J gave up 0 bases and V 2 bases, and 7 bases lay outside the gene matches. The CDR3 loop reads CASSPLRLAGTNTGELFF. The DNA of the CDR3 is TGTGCCAGCTCACCATTGCGGCTAGCGGGAACGAACACCGGGGAGCTGTTTTTT.

The gene calls are TRBV6-5 and TRBJ2-5; possibly TRBD2 for D (6 bases). Trimming cost V 5 bases and J 7 bases, with 14 bases left between them. The germline V gene has CDR1 MNHEY and CDR2 SVGAGI. The CDR3 covers 13 residues. CDR3 sequence: CASSEAGWGTQYF. Here the CDR3 DNA reads TGTGCCAGCAGTGAGGCGGGGTGGGGGACCCAGTACTTC.

The CDR3 is CASSQGLAGPYEQYF. As DNA, the CDR3 is TGTGCCAGCAGCCAAGGGCTAGCGGGTCCCTACGAGCAGTACTTC. The chain carries TRBV14 and TRBJ2-7, with 8 bases identical to TRBD2. This CDR3 has 15 amino acids. Trimming took 1 base from V and 2 from J; bases not matched to a gene: 4. Germline V gene data show CDR1 as SGHDN and CDR2 as FVKESK.

The V call is TRBV5-1, the J call TRBJ1-3, with unresolved D. V dropped 4 bases and J dropped 4 bases, with 9 bases sitting between them. Germline V gives CDR1 SGHRS, CDR2 YFSETQ. The CDR3 has 13 residues. The CDR3 DNA reads as TGCGCCAGCAGCCTCTTTTCGGGAAACACCATATATTTT. As protein: CASSLFSGNTIYF. The variable domain in full, completed from reference TRBV5-1 and TRBJ1-3, reads KAGVTQTPRYLIKTRGQQVTLSCSPISGHRSVSWYQQTPGQGLQFLFEYFSETQRNKGNFPGRFSGRQFSNSRSEMNVSTLELGDSALYLCASSLFSGNTIYFGEGSWLTVV.

The chain has TRBV7-2 and TRBJ2-7, with a tentative D call TRBD1 (5 bases). CDR1 SGHTA and CDR2 FQGNSA come from the germline V gene. The CDR3 sequence is 12 residues long. V lost 8 bases, J lost 2 bases, and 10 bases lay in between. For the CDR3, the DNA is TGTGCCAGCGGGGCCACCACCTACGAGCAGTACTTC. Protein sequence: CASGATTYEQYF. The variable domain in full, completed from reference TRBV7-2 and TRBJ2-7, reads GAGVSQSPSNKVTEKGKDVELRCDPISGHTALYWYRQSLGQGLEFLIYFQGNSAPDKSGLPSDRFSAERTGGSVSTLTIQRTQQEDSAVYLCASGATTYEQYFGPGTRLTVT.

The gene calls are TRBV6-5 and TRBJ2-2; no firm D call. V shed 4 bases and J shed 1 base, with 10 bases lying between them. The V gene's germline CDR1 is MNHEY and CDR2 SVGAGI. The length of the CDR3 is 15 residues. CDR3 sequence (DNA): TGTGCCAGCAGTTTCCGTCGACTGAACACCGGGGAGCTGTTTTTT. Protein: CASSFRRLNTGELFF.

The chain is built from TRBV6-1 and TRBJ2-2; TRBD2 agrees at 10 bases. Germline V gene data show CDR1 as MNHNS and CDR2 as SASEGT. The CDR3 covers 14 residues. The junction had 6 bases not matched to a gene; V was cut back by 4 bases and J by 10 bases. The CDR3 coding sequence is TGTGCCAGCAGTGGTATAGCGGGGGGAAAGGAGCTGTTTTTT. This translates into CASSGIAGGKELFF.

The chain employs TRBV29-1 and TRBJ2-1, with D possibly matching TRBD2 (6 bases). This CDR3 is 11 amino acids long. Trimming left V 5 bases short and J 13 bases short, with 15 bases between. From germline, CDR1 is SQVTM and CDR2 ANQGSEA. The CDR3 nucleotides are TGCAGCGTTCTTACCCCTGCGGGACAGTTCTTC. Translation: CSVLTPAGQFF.

J is TRBJ2-2 and V is TRBV19; the match to TRBD2 covers 8 bases. The germline CDR1 and CDR2 sequences are LNHDA and SQIVND (reference sequence). V dropped 3 bases and J dropped 1; count of bases not matched to a gene: 7. CDR3 length: 17 residues. The CDR3 sequence is CASSILGLAGNTGELFF. The DNA for the CDR3 is TGTGCCAGTAGTATTTTAGGCCTAGCGGGGAACACCGGGGAGCTGTTTTTT.

This clone showed up just once. This chain uses TRBV10-3 with TRBJ2-7; the match to TRBD1 covers 9 bases. Trimming took 9 bases from V and 2 from J; bases not matched to a gene: 2. Germline CDR1 reads ENHRY; CDR2 reads SYGVKD. The CDR3 spans 12 residues. CDR3 residues: CAIQGATYEQYF. CDR3 sequence (DNA): TGTGCCATACAGGGGGCCACCTACGAGCAGTACTTC.

This clone was found once. One end of the junction fails to match germline, which may point to a read error. The genes are TRBV7-9 and TRBJ2-5; D uncertain. The CDR3 covers 12 residues. Germline-derived CDR1 and CDR2 are SEHNR and FQNEAQ (reference sequence). This CDR3 reads CSSSFDFETQYF. For the CDR3, the DNA is TGTTCCAGCAGCTTCGACTTTGAGACCCAGTACTTC. Combining the CDR3 with reference TRBV7-9 and TRBJ2-5 gives the whole variable domain DTGVSQNPRHKITKRGQNVTFRCDPISEHNRLYWYRQTLGQGPEFLTYFQNEAQLEKSRLLSDRFSAERPKGSFSTLEIQRTEQGDSAMYLCSSSFDFETQYFGPGTRLLVL.

The CDR3 here is CASSLGGGSSYNEQFF. CDR3 DNA: TGCGCCAGCAGCTTGGGGGGCGGGAGCTCCTACAATGAGCAGTTCTTC. The V call is TRBV5-1, the J call TRBJ2-1; 7 bases align to TRBD2. The CDR3 is 16 residues long. Germline V gene data show CDR1 as SGHRS and CDR2 as YFSETQ. V trimming: 0 bases; J trimming: 0 bases; junction bases outside the gene matches: 3.